The 30 T cell receptor beta chains presented below share a single source sample, sequenced in a study of HIV-infected children after antiretroviral therapy interruption. The treatment was: PENTA 11 planned treatment interruption arm or continuous ART arm. Unique molecular identifiers were included in an RNA-based 3' RACE TCR library. TCRdb ran MiXCR on the 3' RACE reads and lists one entry per CDR3 protein. The table has more than 75,000 distinct CDR3 sequences, around 6.9% seen once. The sample consisted of CD45RA+ CD4+ T cells from PBMCs, pooled from several time points, taken from a donor given antiretroviral therapy, either interrupted or continuous. The subset denotes: naive CD4+ CD45RA+ CD45RO- T cells. The source is a pool of human donors with HIV.

In its sample, this clonotype was seen many times. Here the CDR3 reads CASSGTVGNQPQHF. The CDR3 coding sequence is TGTGCCAGCAGTGGGACAGTCGGCAATCAGCCCCAGCATTTT. The rearrangement joins TRBV12-3 or TRBV12-4 to TRBJ1-5; 7 bases match TRBD1. Unmatched junction bases numbered 3, after V lost 5 bases and J lost 2 bases. The CDR3 is 14 amino acids.

This clonotype was seen many times. J is TRBJ2-3 and V is TRBV7-3, with no clear D. Trimming took 2 bases from V and 2 from J, leaving 8 bases between them. Germline V lookup: CDR1 SGHTA, CDR2 FQGTGA. This CDR3 comprises 14 residues. Here the CDR3 DNA reads TGTGCCAGCAGCTTAGCACGAAACACAGATACGCAGTATTTT. It translates to CASSLARNTDTQYF.

Ten or more counts support this clonotype. The chain employs TRBV6-5 and TRBJ2-3; 16 positions agree with TRBD2. CDR1 and CDR2 from the germline V gene are MNHEY and SVGAGI. With 6 bases clipped from V and 3 bases from J, the junction kept 6 bases outside the gene matches. CDR3 size: 17 residues. The CDR3 loop is CASRKGTSGRGTDTQYF. CDR3 DNA sequence: TGTGCCAGCAGGAAAGGGACTAGCGGGAGGGGAACAGATACGCAGTATTTT.

This clonotype came up many times. The V call is TRBV18, the J call TRBJ2-7; 12 nucleotides align to TRBD1. Germline lookup yields CDR1 KGHSH and CDR2 LQKENI. Losses at the gene ends were 4 bases for V and 5 bases for J; bases not matched to a gene: 3. The length of the CDR3 is 14 residues. The CDR3 DNA reads as TGTGCCAGCTCACTTGGGACAGGGGGCGACGAGCAGTACTTC. Translated: CASSLGTGGDEQYF.

In its sample, this clonotype was seen many times. The chain links TRBV15 to TRBJ2-7; 7 bases are a match to TRBD1. There are 14 residues in the CDR3. V trimming: 4 bases; J trimming: 3 bases; junction bases outside the gene matches: 6. From germline, CDR1 is LNHNV and CDR2 YYDKDF (reference sequence). CDR3 sequence: CATSTHSGGYEQYF. The CDR3 region has the DNA TGTGCCACCAGCACCCACTCAGGGGGCTACGAGCAGTACTTC.

The chain combines TRBV20-1 with TRBJ1-1; D not resolved. Germline V gives CDR1 DFQATT, CDR2 SNEGSKA (reference sequence). V was pared by 0 bases and J by 7 bases, with 12 bases between. This CDR3 contains 13 residues. CDR3 protein: CSARDQELFEAFF. CDR3 DNA: TGCAGTGCTAGAGATCAGGAGTTATTTGAAGCTTTCTTT.

The table lists this clonotype with a few counts. This chain joins TRBV6-5 and TRBJ1-6; possibly TRBD1 for D (5 bases). Germline loops: CDR1 MNHEY, CDR2 SVGAGI. The germline V and J ends were trimmed by 4 bases and 6 bases, with 10 bases remaining between them. CDR3 length equals 14 residues. In nucleotides, the CDR3 is TGTGCCAGCAGTTGGGGGGATAGTAATTCACCCCTCCACTTT. Its protein product is CASSWGDSNSPLHF.

Ten or more counts support this clonotype. The J gene is TRBJ2-7, the V gene TRBV7-2, with a weak D call TRBD1 (7 bases). Germline V gene sequence: CDR1 SGHTA, CDR2 FQGNSA. The length of the CDR3 is 14 residues. Trimming took 2 bases from V and 6 from J, leaving 14 bases between them. CDR3 sequence reads: CASSLQWQGGEQYF. Written as DNA, the CDR3 is TGTGCCAGCAGCTTACAGTGGCAGGGGGGCGAGCAGTACTTC.

The table lists this clonotype with many counts. This chain connects TRBV10-2 to TRBJ2-3; weak D call: TRBD1 (6 bases). Germline CDR1 WSHSY, CDR2 SAAADI. CDR3 length: 15 residues. Trimming removed 2 bases at V and 6 bases at J, with 15 bases between. Written as DNA, the CDR3 is TGCGCCAGCAGTGAGAGGGGGACAACCCCGGATACGCAGTATTTT. It specifies CASSERGTTPDTQYF.

This clonotype was seen at least ten times. The chain has TRBV24-1 and TRBJ2-7; 10 positions match TRBD1. V gave up 7 bases and J gave up 7 bases; unmatched junction bases: 12. This CDR3 spans 15 amino acids. The germline V gene encodes CDR1 KGHDR and CDR2 SFDVKD. Here the CDR3 reads CATSDPGQGSEEQYF. In DNA, the CDR3 is TGTGCCACCAGCGACCCGGGACAGGGGTCGGAAGAGCAGTACTTC.

This clonotype occurred many times. This chain links TRBV3-1 with TRBJ2-7; the D is unclear. Looked up from germline, CDR1 is LGHDT and CDR2 is YNNKEL (reference sequence). This CDR3 region has 14 residues. Deletions cut 0 bases from V and 6 bases from J, with 12 bases between. The CDR3 bases are TGTGCCAGCAGCCAAGAAGCCGACTCGGGCGAGCAGTACTTC. Its translation: CASSQEADSGEQYF.

Many counts were recorded for this clonotype. The J gene is TRBJ2-7, the V gene TRBV12-5; 11 nucleotides agree with TRBD1. Looked up from germline, CDR1 is LGHNT and CDR2 is FRNRAP. The CDR3 is 19 residues long. J was trimmed by 4 bases and V by 2 bases; bases with no gene match: 16. CDR3 residues: CASGLTEAPGQGVGYEQYF. For the CDR3, the DNA is TGTGCTAGTGGTTTGACGGAAGCACCGGGACAGGGGGTCGGATACGAGCAGTACTTC.

This clonotype was seen only a few times. The V gene is TRBV20-1, the J gene TRBJ2-5; D call uncertain. Germline values: CDR1 DFQATT, CDR2 SNEGSKA (reference sequence). Deletions cut 0 bases from V and 4 bases from J, with 9 bases between. The CDR3 covers 13 residues. The chain's CDR3 is CSARDQRTETQYF. In nucleotides, the CDR3 is TGCAGTGCTAGAGACCAACGAACAGAGACCCAGTACTTC.

This clonotype was seen many times. The chain has TRBV29-1 and TRBJ1-2, with TRBD1 matching 10 bases. Germline CDR1 is SQVTM and CDR2 is ANQGSEA. The CDR3 is 14 amino acids. After removal of 0 bases from V and 6 bases from J, the junction contained 4 bases not matched to a gene. The DNA for the CDR3 is TGCAGCGTTGAAGATCGGGGGACAGGGGATGGCTACACCTTC. This encodes CSVEDRGTGDGYTF.

The chain combines TRBV18 with TRBJ2-5; no firm D call. V gave up 3 bases and J gave up 1 base, with 12 bases separating them. CDR3 size: 15 residues. Germline V gene sequence: CDR1 KGHSH, CDR2 LQKENI. CDR3 amino acids: CASSPLPNFQETQYF. As DNA, the CDR3 is TGTGCCAGCTCACCGCTGCCGAATTTCCAAGAGACCCAGTACTTC.

In its sample, this clonotype was seen a few times. This sequence joins TRBV6-1 and TRBJ2-1; 7 nucleotides line up with TRBD2. J was trimmed by 2 bases and V by 1 base; bases with no gene match: 2. The V gene's germline CDR1 is MNHNS and CDR2 SASEGT. This CDR3 has 15 residues. Written as DNA, the CDR3 is TGTGCCAGCAGTGAAGTCGGGACTACCTACAATGAGCAGTTCTTC. Protein: CASSEVGTTYNEQFF.

This clonotype was found many times. J is TRBJ1-5 and V is TRBV7-2, with D hard to call. Germline lookup yields CDR1 SGHTA and CDR2 FQGNSA. V was cut by 1 base and J by 7 bases, with 5 bases left in between. This CDR3 region has 12 residues. CDR3 sequence (DNA): TGTGCCAGCAGCTTAGGGGCGCAGCCCCAGCATTTT. Residues: CASSLGAQPQHF.

This clonotype was detected many times. This chain links TRBV4-1 with TRBJ2-2; 11 bases agree with TRBD2. The CDR3 spans 18 residues. Germline assignment: CDR1 MGHRA and CDR2 YSYEKL. V lost 3 bases, J lost 4 bases, and 10 bases stayed unmatched. The CDR3 here is CASSHPTSGVSRTGELFF. The CDR3, as DNA: TGCGCCAGCAGCCATCCGACTAGCGGGGTGTCCCGCACCGGGGAGCTGTTTTTT.

The rearrangement links TRBV5-6 to TRBJ2-2; TRBD1 matches at 7 bases. The CDR3 has 15 amino acids. V was pared by 4 bases and J by 5 bases, with 8 bases of the junction left unmatched. Germline assignment: CDR1 SGHDT and CDR2 YYEEEE. The CDR3 DNA follows: TGTGCCAGCAGCCGACCGGGACAGACGACCGGGGAGCTGTTTTTT. It codes for CASSRPGQTTGELFF.

J is TRBJ2-7 and V is TRBV19; D may be TRBD1 or TRBD2 (5 bases each). Per germline, CDR1 LNHDA and CDR2 SQIVND (reference sequence). The ends were cut back, 10 bases at V and 7 bases at J, with 20 bases in the middle. The CDR3 has 13 residues. CDR3: CATRGHPRGEQYF. The DNA for the CDR3 is TGTGCCACTAGAGGACACCCTAGAGGGGAGCAGTACTTC.

This clonotype came up a few times. The chain carries TRBV29-1 and TRBJ2-1, with D maybe TRBD1 (5 bases). This CDR3 region has 14 residues. Trimming left V 4 bases short and J 2 bases short, with 12 bases between. Per germline, CDR1 SQVTM and CDR2 ANQGSEA. CDR3 in DNA: TGCAGCGTTGGTTCAGGGTTCGCCTACAATGAGCAGTTCTTC. Its protein product is CSVGSGFAYNEQFF.

This clonotype has ten or more counts. This chain joins TRBV5-1 and TRBJ2-7; D remains unclear. The CDR3 runs to 15 residues. V was pared by 5 bases and J by 5 bases, with 20 bases between. The germline CDR1 and CDR2 sequences are SGHRS and YFSETQ. DNA for the CDR3: TGCGCCAGCAGGTTGCCCGTGTTTGACGATGACGAGCAGTACTTC. Its translation: CASRLPVFDDDEQYF.

This clonotype was seen many times. This chain uses TRBV14 with TRBJ1-2, with no clear D. The CDR3 loop spans 12 amino acids. Deletions cut 2 bases from V and 5 bases from J, with 6 bases between. Germline CDR1 SGHDN, CDR2 FVKESK. The CDR3 spells CASSQQAYGYTF. The CDR3 nucleotides are TGTGCCAGCAGCCAACAGGCATATGGCTACACCTTC.

This clonotype came up many times. V usage is TRBV7-8 and J usage is TRBJ1-4; D gene uncertain. V was clipped by 1 base and J by 0 bases, with 9 bases between them. Germline assignment: CDR1 SGHVS and CDR2 FQNEAQ. CDR3 length: 16 amino acids. In DNA form, the CDR3 reads TGTGCCAGCAGCTTAGTGAGGAGGACAACTAATGAAAAACTGTTTTTT. Protein sequence: CASSLVRRTTNEKLFF.

This clonotype was recorded many times. The gene calls are TRBV4-1 and TRBJ2-7; TRBD1 agrees at 8 bases. Germline CDR1 reads MGHRA; CDR2 reads YSYEKL. This CDR3 spans 15 amino acids. After removal of 1 base from V and 2 bases from J, the junction contained 4 bases not matched to a gene. CDR3 region: CASSQGTGSTYEQYF. CDR3 DNA: TGCGCCAGCAGCCAAGGGACAGGGTCAACCTACGAGCAGTACTTC.

The J gene is TRBJ2-2, the V gene TRBV12-3 or TRBV12-4; TRBD1 might be the D (6 bases). V was shortened by 4 bases and J by 2 bases, with 17 bases between the two germline ends. This CDR3 has 17 amino acids. The CDR3 nucleotides read TGTGCCAGCAGTTCAACCACCTGGACAGCCAACACCGGGGAGCTGTTTTTT. As protein: CASSSTTWTANTGELFF.

The table lists this clonotype with many counts. J is TRBJ1-1 and V is TRBV20-1, with unresolved D. V was clipped by 0 bases and J by 7 bases, with 15 bases between them. The CDR3 is 14 amino acids. CDR1 and CDR2 (germline): DFQATT, SNEGSKA (reference sequence). CDR3 protein: CSARDEEGSLEAFF. The CDR3 nucleotides read TGCAGTGCTAGAGATGAGGAGGGATCCCTTGAAGCTTTCTTT.

The rearrangement links TRBV3-1 to TRBJ2-3; TRBD2 aligns across 10 bases. The CDR3 extends over 15 amino acids. Germline CDR1 is LGHDT and CDR2 is YNNKEL (reference sequence). The V gene end was trimmed by 2 bases and the J gene end by 1 base; junction bases not matched to a gene: 0. Here the CDR3 reads CASSQLAGGTDTQYF. The CDR3 nucleotides read TGTGCCAGCAGCCAACTAGCGGGGGGCACAGATACGCAGTATTTT.

In its sample, this clonotype was seen many times. J is TRBJ2-5 and V is TRBV28, with unresolved D. The V and J ends lost 2 bases and 1 base respectively, with 8 bases between them. The germline gives CDR1 MDHEN, CDR2 SYDVKM. The CDR3 has 14 residues. CDR3 sequence (DNA): TGTGCCAGCAGTTTACTGTCCAGCCAAGAGACCCAGTACTTC. This codes for CASSLLSSQETQYF.

This clonotype occurred many times. This rearrangement joins TRBV9 to TRBJ2-7; D unresolved. The germline V and J ends were trimmed by 4 bases and 1 base, with 12 bases remaining between them. CDR1 and CDR2 (germline): SGDLS, YYNGEE. This CDR3 is built from 14 residues. CDR3 nucleotides: TGTGCCAGCAGCCCCATCCCACAGTCCTACGAGCAGTACTTC. Its protein product is CASSPIPQSYEQYF.